One sample yielded the 11 T cell receptor beta chains listed below, sequenced in a study of Ad26.COV2.S vaccination and SARS-CoV-2 variants. Noted treatment: around 19 received Ad26.COV2.S at low or high dose, single or two shots; about 5 received placebo; per-sample allocation not given. The investigators took samples on day 63 after the first vaccine or placebo injection. Libraries were prepared by immunoSEQ multiplex PCR; TCRdb keeps only in-frame clonotypes and omits some of them. Of fewer than 400,000 clones listed, about nine tenths are singletons. The sample consisted of peripheral blood, taken in a trial of Ad26.COV2.S vaccine versus placebo. These receptors were taken from a person aged 18-60 years who received the Ad26.COV2.S COVID-19 vaccine or a placebo.

The rearrangement uses TRBV28 and TRBJ1-2; 7 bases fit TRBD1. The germline V gene has CDR1 MDHEN and CDR2 SYDVKM. The junction had 8 bases not matched to a gene; V was cut back by 7 bases and J by 3 bases. The CDR3 sequence is 14 residues long. CDR3 nucleotide sequence: TGTGCCAGCATTATCCCCGGGACAGACTATGGCTACACCTTC. It is translated as CASIIPGTDYGYTF.

The CDR3 protein is CAISGGMGSYEQYF. Here the CDR3 DNA reads TGTGCCATCTCGGGGGGAATGGGGTCGTACGAGCAGTACTTC. The chain has TRBV27 and TRBJ2-7, with TRBD2 matching over 7 bases. Looked up from germline, CDR1 is MNHEY and CDR2 is SMNVEV (reference sequence). Trimming took 10 bases from V and 4 from J; bases not matched to a gene: 13. CDR3 length: 14 amino acids.

The chain combines TRBV5-6 with TRBJ1-1; D gene unclear. The V end lost 0 bases, the J end lost 1 base, and 10 bases lay between the germline ends. The germline V gene has CDR1 SGHDT and CDR2 YYEEEE. The CDR3 has 15 amino acids. CDR3 loop: CASSLVRVRNTEAFF. The CDR3 DNA sequence: TGTGCCAGCAGCTTGGTGAGGGTCAGGAACACTGAAGCTTTCTTT.

V is TRBV9 and J is TRBJ2-1; the D is unclear. Trimming cost V 1 base and J 2 bases, with 10 bases left between them. Looked up from germline, CDR1 is SGDLS and CDR2 is YYNGEE. The CDR3 consists of 15 residues. CDR3 in amino acids: CASSVLGLTYNEQFF. CDR3 coding DNA: TGTGCCAGCAGCGTATTGGGTCTTACCTACAATGAGCAGTTCTTC. Full variable domain (remainder filled in from reference TRBV9 and TRBJ2-1): DSGVTQTPKHLITATGQRVTLRCSPRSGDLSVYWYQQSLDQGLQFLIQYYNGEERAKGNILERFSAQQFPDLHSELNLSSLELGDSALYFCASSVLGLTYNEQFFGPGTRLTVL.

J is TRBJ1-4 and V is TRBV5-6; D call uncertain. Germline values: CDR1 SGHDT, CDR2 YYEEEE. V was pared by 3 bases and J by 8 bases, with 11 bases between. The CDR3 has 13 residues. Written as DNA, the CDR3 is TGTGCCAGCAGCTCTGGGCTAGGGGAAAAACTGTTTTTT. Protein: CASSSGLGEKLFF.

The genes are TRBV7-8 and TRBJ2-7, with 7 bases aligning to TRBD1. The V and J ends lost 3 bases and 5 bases, in that order; junction bases with no gene match: 10. The CDR3 is 15 residues long. Per the germline V gene, CDR1 is SGHVS and CDR2 is FQNEAQ. For the CDR3, the DNA is TGTGCCAGCAGCTTCCTGGACAGGAGCTTCCACGAGCAGTACTTC. This codes for CASSFLDRSFHEQYF.

This CDR3 is CASQGQGASGELFF. As DNA, the CDR3 is TGTGCCAGTCAGGGACAGGGGGCTTCCGGGGAGCTGTTTTTT. The V call is TRBV6-6, the J call TRBJ2-2, with 12 positions matching TRBD1. Per germline, CDR1 MNHNY and CDR2 SVGAGI (reference sequence). CDR3 length: 14 residues. V dropped 9 bases and J dropped 6; count of bases not matched to a gene: 5.

The chain carries TRBV19 and TRBJ1-2; 8 nucleotides agree with TRBD1. The CDR3 runs to 15 residues. Germline CDR1 reads LNHDA; CDR2 reads SQIVND (reference sequence). Trimming at V came to 6 bases and at J to 3 bases, leaving 9 bases not matched to a gene. CDR3 loop: CASSVGQAPDYGYTF. In DNA form, the CDR3 reads TGTGCCAGTAGCGTGGGACAGGCTCCGGACTATGGCTACACCTTC.

The chain has TRBV6-5 and TRBJ1-2; D unresolved. Per germline, CDR1 MNHEY and CDR2 SVGAGI. V lost 7 bases and J 4 bases, leaving 16 bases between the germline ends. The CDR3 loop spans 14 amino acids. Here the CDR3 reads CASKPSVGSYGYTF. The CDR3 nucleotides read TGTGCCAGCAAGCCCTCGGTGGGGAGCTATGGCTACACCTTC.

This clone appeared a few times. This chain uses TRBV4-3 with TRBJ2-2; 8 nucleotides match TRBD1. The junction had 6 bases not matched to a gene; V was cut back by 3 bases and J by 3 bases. Germline assignment: CDR1 LGHNA and CDR2 YSLEER. This CDR3 region has 16 residues. The CDR3 DNA sequence: TGCGCCAGCAGCCAGTGGACAGGGCCATACACCGGGGAGCTGTTTTTT. It encodes CASSQWTGPYTGELFF.

This chain links TRBV5-1 with TRBJ1-4; D possibly corresponds to TRBD1 (5 bases). CDR3 length equals 16 residues. Trimming removed 4 bases from V and 8 bases from J, with 21 bases in between. Per the germline V gene, CDR1 is SGHRS and CDR2 is YFSETQ. The CDR3 coding sequence is TGCGCCAGCAGCAAGGGACGTGGGGGTTTCGGCGAAAAACTGTTTTTT. This sequence encodes CASSKGRGGFGEKLFF.